This is a list of T cell receptor beta chains from one sample in a study of T-cell reconstitution after alpha-beta-depleted transplantation in children. Each CDR3 protein gets one entry after TCRdb re-called the PCR reads with MiXCR. The table includes 500,000 to 600,000 distinct CDR3 sequences, around 27% detected once. Sequenced material: PBMCs, taken before TCRalphabeta/CD19-depleted stem cell transplant. These receptors all come from a boy younger than two with Wiskott-Aldrich syndrome, due to receive a stem cell transplant. CDR3s include the opening cysteine and the closing phenylalanine or tryptophan. Each record gives: clone size, J gene, V gene, CDR3 length, D gene, CDR3 DNA, CDR3 protein. A D gene is named only where the DNA matches it firmly. Some rows mark clone size as missing; the rest say once, few, many or name a class of expanded clone.

>-|TRBJ2-1|TRBV6-1|12|-
TGTGCCAGCAGTCCTTCGTTGGGGGAGCAGTTCTTC
CASSPSLGEQFF
>-|TRBJ1-1|TRBV6-1|16|-
TGTGCCAGCAGTGTCTTCCGGGACCCCAAAAACACTGAAGCTTTCTTT
CASSVFRDPKNTEAFF
>-|TRBJ2-5|TRBV20-1|14|-
TGCAGTGCACCGTACGGGAGAAGGAGGGAGACCCAGTACTTC
CSAPYGRRRETQYF
>-|TRBJ1-2|TRBV7-9|14|TRBD1
TGTTCCAGCAGCGACAGGGATATTGACTATGGCTACACCTTC
CSSSDRDIDYGYTF
>-|TRBJ1-5|TRBV27|13|-
TGTGCCAGCAGTTTGGGGAAAGGGATGCCCCAGCATTTT
CASSLGKGMPQHF
>few|TRBJ2-5|TRBV20-1|14|TRBD2
TGCAGTGCTAGCGGCCTAGCGGGAGAAGAGACCCAGTACTTC
CSASGLAGEETQYF
>-|TRBJ2-5|TRBV10-3|15|-
TGTGCCATCAGGACGACAGGAAGTTTCCAAGAGATCCAGTACTTC
CAIRTTGSFQEIQYF
>-|TRBJ2-7|TRBV5-6|13|-
TGTGCCAGCAGCCAGGGAGAATTCTACGAGCAGTACTTC
CASSQGEFYEQYF
>few|TRBJ2-1|TRBV7-2|15|TRBD1
TGTGCCAGCACCGTTAGCAGGGGGCGCCTTGTGGGGCAGTTCTTC
CASTVSRGRLVGQFF
>-|TRBJ1-1|TRBV5-1|13|TRBD1
TGCGCCAGCGGGGAGACAGGGAATACTGAAGCTTTCTTT
CASGETGNTEAFF
>-|TRBJ2-4|TRBV10-3|17|TRBD1
TGTGCCATCAGCTCCTCAAGGGACAGCACTGGCAAAAACATTCAGTACTTC
CAISSSRDSTGKNIQYF
>few|TRBJ2-1|TRBV12-3/TRBV12-4|15|-
TGTGCCAGCAGTTCCTCCCTTGGGCAGGCAAATGAGCAGTTCTTC
CASSSSLGQANEQFF
>-|TRBJ1-2|TRBV10-3|12|-
TGTGCCATCAGTTCTGGACGGCATGGCTACACCTTC
CAISSGRHGYTF
>-|TRBJ1-2|TRBV24-1|13|-
TGTGCCACCAGTGGGGGTTATGACTATGGCTACACCTTC
CATSGGYDYGYTF
>-|TRBJ2-1|TRBV20-1|12|-
TGCAGTGCTAGGGGGAGGAGCAATGAGCAGTTCTTC
CSARGRSNEQFF
>-|TRBJ2-1|TRBV30|16|TRBD2
TGTGCCTTCACGTTCGGGGTAGCGGGAGGTTACAATGAGCAGTTCTTC
CAFTFGVAGGYNEQFF
>-|TRBJ1-1|TRBV12-3/TRBV12-4|12|-
TGTGCCAGCAGTTCAGGGTACAGTGAAGCTTTCTTT
CASSSGYSEAFF
>few|TRBJ2-5|TRBV12-3/TRBV12-4|15|TRBD2
TGTGCCAGCACCCGTTTTCTTGGGGAGGGGGAGACCCAGTACTTC
CASTRFLGEGETQYF
>-|TRBJ2-1|TRBV20-1|13|-
TGCAGTGCTAGAGACCCAGGGAACAATGAGCAGTTCTTC
CSARDPGNNEQFF
>-|TRBJ1-1|TRBV27|14|-
TGTGCCAGCAGTTTTCAGGGGCGGACCACTGAAGCTTTCTTT
CASSFQGRTTEAFF
>few|TRBJ1-1|TRBV19|14|TRBD1
TGTGCCAGTAGTATCGCAGGGGGCGGTTTTGAAGCTTTCTTT
CASSIAGGGFEAFF
>few|TRBJ1-1|TRBV21-1|16|-
TGTGCCAGCAGCATGACGGACAGGGAGGGGGACACTGAAGCTTTCTTT
CASSMTDREGDTEAFF
>-|TRBJ2-7|TRBV29-1|12|-
TGCAGCGTTCCCGGGTTAGGGACCGAGCAGTACTTC
CSVPGLGTEQYF
>few|TRBJ2-3|TRBV5-5|15|-
TGTGCCAGCAGCTTGGGTGGATACTCCACAGATACGCAGTATTTT
CASSLGGYSTDTQYF
>once|TRBJ1-1|TRBV5-5|14|TRBD1
TGTGCCAGCAGCTCAATCACAGGGGGACTTGAAGCTTTCTTT
CASSSITGGLEAFF
>few|TRBJ1-1|TRBV29-1|12|-
TGCAGCGCCTACCAGGGACACACTGAAGCTTTCTTT
CSAYQGHTEAFF
>once|TRBJ1-3|TRBV20-1|18|-
TGCAGTGCTAGAGCGGCAGGGGAAAACTCTCTCTCTGGAAACACCATATATTTT
CSARAAGENSLSGNTIYF
>few|TRBJ2-1|TRBV18|14|-
TGTGCCAGCTCACGAGGGGACACGTACAATGAGCAGTTCTTC
CASSRGDTYNEQFF
>-|TRBJ1-3|TRBV7-9|15|TRBD1
TGTGCCAGCAGCCCCGGGACAGGGTACGGAAACACCATATATTTT
CASSPGTGYGNTIYF
>-|TRBJ2-5|TRBV12-3/TRBV12-4|16|TRBD2
TGTGCCAGCAGGCCCCTAGCGGGAGGGCCGGGGGAGACCCAGTACTTC
CASRPLAGGPGETQYF
>few|TRBJ2-5|TRBV29-1|14|TRBD2
TGCAGCGCGAGCGGGAGGGCTCCACAAGAGACCCAGTACTTC
CSASGRAPQETQYF
>-|TRBJ1-4|TRBV7-6|13|TRBD1
TGTGCCAGCAGCCGACAGGGAAGAGAAAAACTGTTTTTT
CASSRQGREKLFF
>-|TRBJ2-1|TRBV29-1|14|TRBD2
TGCAGCGTCGTCACTAGCGGGACCTACAATGAGCAGTTCTTC
CSVVTSGTYNEQFF
>few|TRBJ2-7|TRBV6-5|14|TRBD2
TGTGCCAGCAGTTATAGCGGGAGAGGCTACGAGCAGTACTTC
CASSYSGRGYEQYF